This TCR beta chain stems from a study of shared clonotypes between healthy human individuals. Overall study context: Aged between 18 and 49, the donors were a couple of women and three men.

CD8 cells classed as naive were CD45RO-negative and positively selected for CCR7, excluding terminally differentiated effector memory CD45RA+ cells. Recent vaccinations or acute infections were absent in the healthy HIV-negative adult donors. The ends were cut back, 0 bases at V and 1 base at J, with 15 bases in the middle. The V gene's germline CDR1 is SNHLY and CDR2 FYNNEI. CDR3 length: 17 amino acids. Data came from immunoSEQ multiplex PCR; TCRdb stores just in-frame clones and leaves some out. The sample carries around 600,000 clones, roughly 96% recorded once. The receptor comes from a woman under 40 in good health. This chain connects TRBV2 to TRBJ1-2, with D tentatively TRBD1 (5 bases). Sequenced input: naive CD8+ T cells sorted from blood. The CDR3 DNA sequence: TGTGCCAGCAGTGAAGCCTCAGGGAGAGGGCTTAACTATGGCTACACCTTC. This translates into CASSEASGRGLNYGYTF.